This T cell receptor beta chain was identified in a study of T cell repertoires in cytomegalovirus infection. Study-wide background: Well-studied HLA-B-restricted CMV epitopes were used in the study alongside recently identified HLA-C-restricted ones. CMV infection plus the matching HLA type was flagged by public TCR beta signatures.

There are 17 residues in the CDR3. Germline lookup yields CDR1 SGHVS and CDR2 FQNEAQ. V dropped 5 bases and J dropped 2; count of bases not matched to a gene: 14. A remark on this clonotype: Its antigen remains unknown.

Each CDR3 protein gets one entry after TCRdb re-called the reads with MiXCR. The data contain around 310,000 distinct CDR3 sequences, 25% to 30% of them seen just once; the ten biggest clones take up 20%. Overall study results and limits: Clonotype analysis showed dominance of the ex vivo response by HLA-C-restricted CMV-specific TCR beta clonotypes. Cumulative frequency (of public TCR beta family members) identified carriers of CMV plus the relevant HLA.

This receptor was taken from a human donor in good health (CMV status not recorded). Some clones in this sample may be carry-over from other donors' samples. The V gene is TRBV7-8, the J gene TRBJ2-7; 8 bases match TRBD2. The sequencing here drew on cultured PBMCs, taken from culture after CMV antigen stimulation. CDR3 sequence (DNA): TGTGCCAGCAGCCGGACCTCAGCGGGAGTTTTTACCTACGAGCAGTACTTC. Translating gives CASSRTSAGVFTYEQYF.